This T cell receptor beta chain was obtained from a study of T cell repertoires in cytomegalovirus infection. Study details: Public TCR beta signatures indicated both CMV infection and matching HLA type. Regarding the study as a whole: HLA-C-restricted, CMV-specific TCR beta clonotypes were dominant ex vivo. Individuals carrying CMV plus the relevant HLA were identified by cumulative frequency of public TCR beta families.

Deletions cut 3 bases from V and 0 bases from J, with 6 bases between. CDR1 SGHTA and CDR2 FQGNSA come from the germline V gene. The length of the CDR3 is 14 residues. TCRdb reanalysed the reads using MiXCR and keeps one entry per CDR3 protein. This table has about 400,000 distinct CDR3 sequences, 15% to 20% appearing once. This clonotype was recorded many times. What it binds is not known. The rearrangement uses TRBV7-2 and TRBJ1-3, with unresolved D. Sequencing was performed on PBMCs. The clonotype comes from a human donor in good health (CMV status not recorded). Some clones in this sample may be carry-over from other donors' samples. The CDR3 is CASSFGNSGNTIYF. The CDR3, as DNA: TGTGCCAGCAGCTTCGGGAACTCTGGAAACACCATATATTTT.